Each of the 17 T cell receptor beta chains below was sequenced from the same sample in a study of blood T cell repertoires in COVID-19. The repertoire was sequenced with immunoSEQ multiplex PCR; TCRdb's copy has only in-frame clones and lacks some. This table has about 250,000 clones, around 82% appearing once. The sequenced sample was peripheral blood. The receptors were gathered from an elderly man with acute or convalescent COVID-19.

This rearrangement joins TRBV7-3 to TRBJ2-1, with 14 bases matching TRBD2. Germline V gene lookup returns CDR1 SGHTA and CDR2 FQGTGA. After removal of 5 bases from V and 7 bases from J, the junction contained 10 bases not matched to a gene. The CDR3 loop spans 17 amino acids. The CDR3 protein is CASSPLGLAGEGNEQFF. Written as DNA, the CDR3 is TGTGCCAGCAGCCCCTTGGGACTAGCGGGAGAAGGGAATGAGCAGTTCTTC.

V is TRBV27 and J is TRBJ2-2; D call uncertain. Germline CDR1 reads MNHEY; CDR2 reads SMNVEV (reference sequence). Trimming cost V 5 bases and J 1 base, with 8 bases left between them. The CDR3 covers 14 residues. DNA of the CDR3: TGTGCCAGCAGTCACTCAGGGAACACCGGGGAGCTGTTTTTT. It translates to CASSHSGNTGELFF.

The chain recombines TRBV10-2 with TRBJ2-1, with TRBD2 matching 9 bases. The CDR3 sequence is 17 residues long. J lost 3 bases, V lost 2 bases, and 8 bases had no gene match. Germline lookup yields CDR1 WSHSY and CDR2 SAAADI. CDR3 residues: CASSEPFSGSSYNEQFF. CDR3 coding DNA: TGCGCCAGCAGTGAGCCCTTTAGCGGGAGCAGCTACAATGAGCAGTTCTTC.

The chain combines TRBV3-1 (or the pseudogene TRBV3-2) with TRBJ2-3; a possible D gene is TRBD2 (6 bases). From germline, CDR1 is LGHDT and CDR2 YNNKEL (reference sequence). Trimming stripped 4 bases from V and 0 bases from J, with 11 bases between. The CDR3 is 15 residues long. The CDR3 protein is CASSLGLSSTDTQYF. The CDR3 nucleotides read TGTGCCAGCAGCCTGGGACTCTCTAGCACAGATACGCAGTATTTT.

The J gene is TRBJ1-2, the V gene TRBV30; D gene ambiguous. From germline, CDR1 is GTSNPN and CDR2 SVGIG (reference sequence). The V end was cut by 4 bases, the J end by 7 bases, with 22 bases between. There are 15 residues in the CDR3. Written as DNA, the CDR3 is TGTGCCTGGACCCCAAAAATTATCGACTCTCCTGGCTACACCTTC. Translated, it gives CAWTPKIIDSPGYTF. The full variable domain, with the rest looked up from reference TRBV30 and TRBJ1-2, is SQTIHQWPATLVQPVGSPLSLECTVEGTSNPNLYWYRQAAGRGLQLLFYSVGIGQISSEVPQNLSASRPQDRQFILSSKKLLLSDSGFYLCAWTPKIIDSPGYTFGSGTRLTVV.

The table lists this clone with a count of one. This sequence joins TRBV18 and TRBJ2-5; 10 nucleotides agree with TRBD1. The V segment lost 1 base and the J segment 2 bases; nucleotides outside the gene matches: 4. The CDR3 runs 16 residues. Germline V gene sequence: CDR1 KGHSH, CDR2 LQKENI. The CDR3, as DNA: TGTGCCAGCTCACCACTGACAGGGGGCCGTCAAGAGACCCAGTACTTC. Its protein is CASSPLTGGRQETQYF.

The DNA of the CDR3 is TGTGCCAGCAACGTTGCGGGGAACTACGAGCAGTACTTC. Its translation: CASNVAGNYEQYF. The rearrangement uses TRBV6-5 and TRBJ2-7; possible D gene TRBD2, 6 bases. CDR1 is MNHEY, CDR2 SVGAGI, per germline. V was clipped by 7 bases and J by 3 bases, with 13 bases between them. CDR3 length equals 13 residues.

The chain has TRBV7-2 and TRBJ2-3, with TRBD2 matching over 12 bases. J gave up 4 bases and V 4 bases, and 6 bases lay outside the gene matches. The germline V gene has CDR1 SGHTA and CDR2 FQGNSA. The CDR3 length is 16 residues. CDR3 DNA: TGTGCCAGCAGCTCCCTAGCGGGGGGGCTGGCAGATACGCAGTATTTT. It codes for CASSSLAGGLADTQYF.

This sequence joins TRBV5-1 and TRBJ2-3, with TRBD2 matching 7 bases. CDR1 is SGHRS and CDR2 is YFSETQ in the germline V gene. V was clipped by 5 bases and J by 3 bases; unmatched bases: 3. This CDR3 is 13 amino acids long. The CDR3 reads CASRWGGTDTQYF. CDR3 DNA: TGCGCCAGCAGATGGGGAGGGACAGATACGCAGTATTTT.

The V call is TRBV6-5, the J call TRBJ2-5; 7 bases align to TRBD1. The CDR3 totals 14 residues. Per germline, CDR1 MNHEY and CDR2 SVGAGI. Germline trimming cut 7 bases from V and 4 bases from J; bases unmatched to any gene: 9. CDR3 sequence (DNA): TGTGCCAGCACCAAACCGGGACAGCTAGAGACCCAGTACTTC. Protein sequence: CASTKPGQLETQYF.

This clone was found a few times. The CDR3 is CASSRWTGGYYQPQHF. The CDR3 DNA reads TGTGCCAGCAGCAGGTGGACAGGGGGCTATTATCAGCCCCAGCATTTT. This chain uses TRBV28 with TRBJ1-5, with 11 bases that match TRBD1. CDR3 size: 16 residues. J was trimmed by 5 bases and V by 6 bases; bases with no gene match: 9. The germline gives CDR1 MDHEN, CDR2 SYDVKM.

The DNA of the CDR3 is TGTGCCAGCGATGACAGGTTCAATCAGCCCCAGCATTTT. Translated, it gives CASDDRFNQPQHF. The chain joins TRBV2 to TRBJ1-5; D possibly corresponds to TRBD1 (6 bases). Trimming stripped 8 bases from V and 3 bases from J, with 11 bases between. Per the germline V gene, CDR1 is SNHLY and CDR2 is FYNNEI. The CDR3 has 13 amino acids.

The J gene is TRBJ2-2, the V gene TRBV18; D perhaps matches TRBD1 (5 bases). V was pared by 4 bases and J by 2 bases, with 8 bases between. Germline CDR1 and CDR2: KGHSH and LQKENI. The CDR3 length is 14 residues. The CDR3 here is CASSRQKNTGELFF. The CDR3 DNA reads as TGTGCCAGCTCACGACAGAAAAACACCGGGGAGCTGTTTTTT. Looking up the rest from reference TRBV18 and TRBJ2-2 gives the full variable domain: NAGVMQNPRHLVRRRGQEARLRCSPMKGHSHVYWYRQLPEEGLKFMVYLQKENIIDESGMPKERFSAEFPKEGPSILRIQQVVRGDSAAYFCASSRQKNTGELFFGEGSRLTVL.

V and J are TRBV20-1 and TRBJ2-7; 8 bases map to TRBD1. J was trimmed by 6 bases and V by 5 bases; bases with no gene match: 3. This CDR3 has 11 residues. Per the germline V gene, CDR1 is DFQATT and CDR2 is SNEGSKA (reference sequence). This CDR3 is CSASGQAEQYF. DNA of the CDR3: TGCAGTGCTTCGGGACAGGCCGAGCAGTACTTC.

The chain recombines TRBV10-3 with TRBJ1-2; no firm D call. Per germline, CDR1 ENHRY and CDR2 SYGVKD. The CDR3 extends over 13 amino acids. Trimming took 3 bases from V and 6 from J, leaving 11 bases between them. Here the CDR3 reads CAISESYNDGYTF. In nucleotides, the CDR3 is TGTGCCATCAGTGAATCGTACAACGATGGCTACACCTTC.

This clone came up once. The genes are TRBV28 and TRBJ1-2; D is unclear. CDR3 length: 12 amino acids. Germline CDR1 reads MDHEN; CDR2 reads SYDVKM. V lost 7 bases, J lost 4 bases, and 10 bases lay in between. CDR3 in amino acids: CASTSGTYGYTF. CDR3 sequence (DNA): TGTGCCAGCACCTCGGGTACCTATGGCTACACCTTC.

The chain has TRBV9 and TRBJ2-5; 10 bases fit TRBD1. CDR1 SGDLS and CDR2 YYNGEE come from the germline V gene. This CDR3 comprises 16 residues. Trimming removed 0 bases from V and 2 bases from J; junction bases left unmatched: 4. DNA of the CDR3: TGTGCCAGCAGCGTAGGGACAGGGGGAGGGCAAGAGACCCAGTACTTC. Protein sequence: CASSVGTGGGQETQYF.